This T cell receptor (beta chain) emerged from a study of T cells after yellow fever vaccination. General study points: Repertoires sorted by FACS could include abundant clonotypes that are contaminants from the bulk population. A minor fraction of clonotypes spanned both CD4 and CD8 compartments.

The germline V and J ends were trimmed by 0 bases and 6 bases, with 6 bases remaining between them. Germline lookup yields CDR1 ENHRY and CDR2 SYGVKD. CDR3 size: 12 residues. This clonotype has a handful of counts. As yet, its antigen is unknown. Synthesis of TCR cDNA relied on 5'RACE template switching, which attached a universal primer site and UMIs. Via MiXCR, TCRdb re-called the 5' RACE reads, giving one row per CDR3 protein. Of just under 600,000 distinct CDR3 sequences in the sample, 13% were seen once. The clonotype was recovered from a man aged 25-40 years who received the YFV17D yellow fever vaccine. Material: PBMCs, obtained on the day of the yellow fever booster vaccination. The chain is built from TRBV10-3 and TRBJ2-7; D is undetermined. The CDR3, as DNA: TGTGCCATCAGTGAGTCTCGAGTCGAGCAGTACTTC. Its translation: CAISESRVEQYF.